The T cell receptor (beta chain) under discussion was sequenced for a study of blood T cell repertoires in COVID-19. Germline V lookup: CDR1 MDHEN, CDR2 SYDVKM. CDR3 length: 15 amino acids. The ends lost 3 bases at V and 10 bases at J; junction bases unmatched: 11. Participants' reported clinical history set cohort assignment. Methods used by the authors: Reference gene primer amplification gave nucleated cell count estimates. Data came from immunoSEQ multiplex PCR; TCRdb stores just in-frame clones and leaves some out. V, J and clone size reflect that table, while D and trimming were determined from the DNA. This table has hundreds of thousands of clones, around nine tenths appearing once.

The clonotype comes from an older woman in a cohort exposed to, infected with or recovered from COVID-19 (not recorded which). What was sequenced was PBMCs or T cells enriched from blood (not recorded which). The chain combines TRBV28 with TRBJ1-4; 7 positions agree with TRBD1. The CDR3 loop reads CASSLITGVIGKLFF. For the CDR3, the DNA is TGTGCCAGCAGTTTGATCACAGGGGTCATTGGAAAACTGTTTTTT.